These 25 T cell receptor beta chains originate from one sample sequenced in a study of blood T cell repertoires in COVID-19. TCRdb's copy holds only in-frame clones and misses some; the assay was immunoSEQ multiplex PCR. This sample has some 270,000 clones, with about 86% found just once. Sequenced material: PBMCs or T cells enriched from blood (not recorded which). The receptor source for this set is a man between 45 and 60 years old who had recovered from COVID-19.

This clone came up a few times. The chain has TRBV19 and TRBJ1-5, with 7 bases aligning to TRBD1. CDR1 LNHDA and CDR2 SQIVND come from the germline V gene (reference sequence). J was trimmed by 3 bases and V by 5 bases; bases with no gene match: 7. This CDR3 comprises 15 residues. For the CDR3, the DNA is TGTGCCAGTAGTCGAACCGGGACAGTCAATCAGCCCCAGCATTTT. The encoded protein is CASSRTGTVNQPQHF.

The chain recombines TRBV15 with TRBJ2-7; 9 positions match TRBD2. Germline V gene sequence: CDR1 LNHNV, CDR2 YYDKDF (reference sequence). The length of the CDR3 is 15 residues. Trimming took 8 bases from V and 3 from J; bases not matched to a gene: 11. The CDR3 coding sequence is TGTGCCACCCAAGCGGCGGGGGGGAAGAACTACGAGCAGTACTTC. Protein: CATQAAGGKNYEQYF.

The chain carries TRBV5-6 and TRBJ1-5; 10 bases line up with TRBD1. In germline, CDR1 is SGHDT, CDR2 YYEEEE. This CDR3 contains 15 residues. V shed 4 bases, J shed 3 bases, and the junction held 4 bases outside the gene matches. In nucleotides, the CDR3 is TGTGCCAGCAGCCGGGACAGGGGAAACAATCAGCCCCAGCATTTT. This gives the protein CASSRDRGNNQPQHF.

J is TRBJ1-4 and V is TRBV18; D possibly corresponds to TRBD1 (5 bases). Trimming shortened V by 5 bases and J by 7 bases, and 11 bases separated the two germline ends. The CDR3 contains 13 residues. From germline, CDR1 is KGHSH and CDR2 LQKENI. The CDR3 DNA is TGTGCCAGCTCAATCCCGGGACTTGAAAAACTGTTTTTT. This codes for CASSIPGLEKLFF.

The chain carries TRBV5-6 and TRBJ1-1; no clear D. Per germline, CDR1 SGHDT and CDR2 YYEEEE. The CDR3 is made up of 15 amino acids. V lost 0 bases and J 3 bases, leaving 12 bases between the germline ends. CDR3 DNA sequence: TGTGCCAGCAGCTTGGGAGTACGGGAGGACACTGAAGCTTTCTTT. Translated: CASSLGVREDTEAFF.

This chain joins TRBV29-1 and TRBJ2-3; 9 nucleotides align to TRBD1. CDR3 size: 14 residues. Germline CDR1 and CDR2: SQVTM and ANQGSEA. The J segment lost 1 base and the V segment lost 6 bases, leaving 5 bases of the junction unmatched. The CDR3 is CSVERTGGTDTQYF. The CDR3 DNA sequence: TGCAGCGTGGAGCGGACAGGGGGCACAGATACGCAGTATTTT.

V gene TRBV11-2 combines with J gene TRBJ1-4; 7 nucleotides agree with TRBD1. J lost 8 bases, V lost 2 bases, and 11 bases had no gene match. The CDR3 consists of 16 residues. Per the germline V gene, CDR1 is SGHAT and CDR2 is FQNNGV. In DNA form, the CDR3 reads TGTGCCAGCAGCTTAATTCCCACAGGGGATGAGGAAAAACTGTTTTTT. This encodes CASSLIPTGDEEKLFF. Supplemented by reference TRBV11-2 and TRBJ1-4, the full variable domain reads EAGVAQSPRYKIIEKRQSVAFWCNPISGHATLYWYQQILGQGPKLLIQFQNNGVVDDSQLPKDRFSAERLKGVDSTLKIQPAKLEDSAVYLCASSLIPTGDEEKLFFGSGTQLSVL.

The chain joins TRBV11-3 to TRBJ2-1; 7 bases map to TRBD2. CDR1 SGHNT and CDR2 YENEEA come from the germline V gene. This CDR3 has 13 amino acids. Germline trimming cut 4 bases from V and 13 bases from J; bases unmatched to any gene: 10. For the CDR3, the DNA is TGTGCCAGCAGCTCCTCCCGGGAGGCGGAACAGTTCTTC. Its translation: CASSSSREAEQFF.

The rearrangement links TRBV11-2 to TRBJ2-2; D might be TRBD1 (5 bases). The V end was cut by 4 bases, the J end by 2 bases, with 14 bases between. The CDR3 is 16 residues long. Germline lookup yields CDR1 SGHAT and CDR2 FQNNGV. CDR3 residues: CASSSPPDSNTGELFF. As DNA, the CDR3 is TGTGCCAGCAGCTCCCCCCCCGACAGTAACACCGGGGAGCTGTTTTTT.

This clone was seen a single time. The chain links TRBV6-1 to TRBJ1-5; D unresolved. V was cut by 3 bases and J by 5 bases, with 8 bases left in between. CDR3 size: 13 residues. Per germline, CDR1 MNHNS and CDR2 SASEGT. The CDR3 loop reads CASSETRDQPQHF. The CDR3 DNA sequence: TGTGCCAGCAGTGAGACTAGGGATCAGCCCCAGCATTTT.

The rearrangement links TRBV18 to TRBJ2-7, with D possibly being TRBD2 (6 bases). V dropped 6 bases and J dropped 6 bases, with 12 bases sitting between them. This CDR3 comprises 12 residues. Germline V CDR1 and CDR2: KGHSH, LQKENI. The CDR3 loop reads CASSRDFSEQYF. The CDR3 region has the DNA TGTGCCAGCTCTCGGGACTTCTCCGAGCAGTACTTC.

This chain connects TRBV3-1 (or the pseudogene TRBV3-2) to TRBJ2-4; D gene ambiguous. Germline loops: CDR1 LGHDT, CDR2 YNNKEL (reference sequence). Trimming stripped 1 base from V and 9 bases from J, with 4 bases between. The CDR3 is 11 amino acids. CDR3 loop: CASSQVGIQYF. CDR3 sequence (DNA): TGTGCCAGCAGCCAAGTCGGCATTCAGTACTTC.

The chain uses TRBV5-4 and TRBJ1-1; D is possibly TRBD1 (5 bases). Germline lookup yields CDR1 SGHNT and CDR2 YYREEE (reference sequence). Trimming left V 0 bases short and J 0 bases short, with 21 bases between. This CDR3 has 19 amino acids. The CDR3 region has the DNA TGTGCCAGCAGCTTGGATGGCAGGGTGGACCCGAAATTGAACACTGAAGCTTTCTTT. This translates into CASSLDGRVDPKLNTEAFF.

CDR3 amino acids: CASSDRGGYGYTF. The DNA of the CDR3 is TGTGCCAGCAGTGACAGGGGCGGGTATGGCTACACCTTC. This chain uses TRBV25-1 with TRBJ1-2, with a weak D call TRBD1 (6 bases). Looked up from germline, CDR1 is MGHDK and CDR2 is SYGVNS. The CDR3 covers 13 residues. V lost 3 bases and J lost 5, with 10 bases in between.

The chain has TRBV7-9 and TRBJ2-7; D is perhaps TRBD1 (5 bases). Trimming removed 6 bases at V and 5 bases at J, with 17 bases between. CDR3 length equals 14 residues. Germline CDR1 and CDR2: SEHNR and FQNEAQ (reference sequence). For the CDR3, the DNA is TGTGCCAGCAGAACAACAGCAGGGTCCCACGAGCAGTACTTC. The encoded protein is CASRTTAGSHEQYF.

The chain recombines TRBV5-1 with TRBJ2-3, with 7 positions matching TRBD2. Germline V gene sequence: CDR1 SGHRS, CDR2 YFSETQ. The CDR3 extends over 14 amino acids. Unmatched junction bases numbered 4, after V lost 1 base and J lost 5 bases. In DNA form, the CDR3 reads TGCGCCAGCAGCTTGAGCGGGATGCTAGATACGCAGTATTTT. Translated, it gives CASSLSGMLDTQYF.

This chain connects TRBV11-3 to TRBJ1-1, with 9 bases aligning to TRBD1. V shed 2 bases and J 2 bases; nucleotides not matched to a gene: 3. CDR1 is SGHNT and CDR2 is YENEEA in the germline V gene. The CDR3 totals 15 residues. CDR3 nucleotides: TGTGCCAGCAGCTTATTGGGACAGGGTAACACTGAAGCTTTCTTT. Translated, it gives CASSLLGQGNTEAFF.

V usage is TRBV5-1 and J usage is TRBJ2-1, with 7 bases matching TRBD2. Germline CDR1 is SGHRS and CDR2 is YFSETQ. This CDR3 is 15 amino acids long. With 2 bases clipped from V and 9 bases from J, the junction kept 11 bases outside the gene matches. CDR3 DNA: TGCGCCAGCAGCTTCGAGGGAGGGCCTTTAGGTGAGCAGTTCTTC. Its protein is CASSFEGGPLGEQFF.

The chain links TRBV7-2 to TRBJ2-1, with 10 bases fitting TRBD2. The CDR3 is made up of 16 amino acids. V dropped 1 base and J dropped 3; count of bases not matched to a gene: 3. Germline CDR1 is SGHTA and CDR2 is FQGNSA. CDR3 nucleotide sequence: TGTGCCAGCAGCTTAGGAATAGCGGGGGGCTACAATGAGCAGTTCTTC. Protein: CASSLGIAGGYNEQFF.

Here the CDR3 reads CASRPSGIYEQYF. CDR3 coding DNA: TGTGCCAGCAGACCGAGCGGGATCTACGAGCAGTACTTC. The genes are TRBV5-4 and TRBJ2-7; 7 nucleotides align to TRBD2. V trimming: 5 bases; J trimming: 3 bases; junction bases outside the gene matches: 5. The CDR3 is 13 amino acids. Per germline, CDR1 SGHNT and CDR2 YYREEE (reference sequence).

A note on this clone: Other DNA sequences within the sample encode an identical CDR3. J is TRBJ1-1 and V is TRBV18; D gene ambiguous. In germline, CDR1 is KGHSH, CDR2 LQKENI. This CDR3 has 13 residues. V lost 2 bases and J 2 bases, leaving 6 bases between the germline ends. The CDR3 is CASSPDLNTEAFF. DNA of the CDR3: TGTGCCAGCTCACCAGACTTAAACACTGAAGCTTTCTTT.

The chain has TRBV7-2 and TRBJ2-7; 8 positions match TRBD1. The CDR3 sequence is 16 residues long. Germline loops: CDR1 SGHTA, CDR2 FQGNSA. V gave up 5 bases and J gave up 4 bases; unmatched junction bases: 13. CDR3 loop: CASSPTGVMPAYEQYF. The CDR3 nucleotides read TGTGCCAGCAGCCCGACAGGGGTTATGCCTGCGTACGAGCAGTACTTC.

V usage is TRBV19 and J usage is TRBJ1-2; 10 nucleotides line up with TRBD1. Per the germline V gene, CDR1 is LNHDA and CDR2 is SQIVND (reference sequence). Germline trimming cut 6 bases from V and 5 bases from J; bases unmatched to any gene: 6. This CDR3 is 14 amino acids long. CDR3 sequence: CASRGQGSLYGYTF. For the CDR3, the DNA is TGTGCCAGTAGGGGACAGGGGTCTCTGTATGGCTACACCTTC.

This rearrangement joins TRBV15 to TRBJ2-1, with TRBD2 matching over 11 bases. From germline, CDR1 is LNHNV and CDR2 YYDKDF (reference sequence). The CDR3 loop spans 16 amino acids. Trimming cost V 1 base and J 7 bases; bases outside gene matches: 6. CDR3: CATSRGGTSGENEQFF. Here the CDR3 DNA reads TGTGCCACCAGCAGAGGGGGGACTAGCGGTGAGAATGAGCAGTTCTTC.

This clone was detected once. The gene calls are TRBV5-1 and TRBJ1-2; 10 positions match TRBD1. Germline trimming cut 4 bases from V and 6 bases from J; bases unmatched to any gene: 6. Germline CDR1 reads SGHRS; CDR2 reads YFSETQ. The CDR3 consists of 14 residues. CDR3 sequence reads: CASSAQTGGHGYTF. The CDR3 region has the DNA TGCGCCAGCAGCGCTCAGACAGGGGGCCATGGCTACACCTTC.